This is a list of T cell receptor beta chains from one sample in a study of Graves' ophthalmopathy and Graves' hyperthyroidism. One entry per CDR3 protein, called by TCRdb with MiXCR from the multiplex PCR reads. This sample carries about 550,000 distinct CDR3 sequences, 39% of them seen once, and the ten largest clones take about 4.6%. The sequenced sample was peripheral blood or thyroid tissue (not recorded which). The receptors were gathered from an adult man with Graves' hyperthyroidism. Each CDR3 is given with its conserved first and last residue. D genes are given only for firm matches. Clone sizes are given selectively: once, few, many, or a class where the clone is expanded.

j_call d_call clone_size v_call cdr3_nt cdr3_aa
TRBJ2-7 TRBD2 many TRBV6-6 TGTGCCAGCACCCAAGTGGGACTAGCGGGAGGAGTGAGCTACGAGCAGTACTTC CASTQVGLAGGVSYEQYF
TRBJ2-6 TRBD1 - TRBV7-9 TGTGCCAGCAGTACCTCCGGGACAGGGTACTCTGGGGCCAACGTCCTGACTTTC CASSTSGTGYSGANVLTF
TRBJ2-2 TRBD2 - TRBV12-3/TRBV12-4 TGTGCCAGCAGTTTCACAATCCTAGCGGGAGTTATGACCGGGGAGCTGTTTTTT CASSFTILAGVMTGELFF
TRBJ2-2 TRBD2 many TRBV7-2 TGTGCCAGCAGCCCAAGGACTAGCGGGAGGGCCACGTCCGGGGAGCTGTTTTTT CASSPRTSGRATSGELFF
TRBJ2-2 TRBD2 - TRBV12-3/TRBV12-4 TGTGCCAGCAGCGGCAACCTCAGACTAGCGTGGGGGGAGCTGTTTTTT CASSGNLRLAWGELFF
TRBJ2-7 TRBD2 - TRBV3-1 TGTGCCAGCAGCCAAGAAATGAGGGAGGGCGTTCTTCGGCAGTACTTC CASSQEMREGVLRQYF
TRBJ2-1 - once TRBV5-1 TGCGCCAGCAGCTTGGTTGTCTTGGAGGACTCTGAGCAGTTCTTC CASSLVVLEDSEQFF
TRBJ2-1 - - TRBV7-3 TGTGCCAGCAGCTTAAGTGGGGCGGGGAATGAGCAGTTCTTC CASSLSGAGNEQFF
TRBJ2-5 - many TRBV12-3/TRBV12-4 TGTGCCAGCAGTTTAAGGTCTAACCAAGAGACCCAGTACTTC CASSLRSNQETQYF
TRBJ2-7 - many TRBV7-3 TGTGCCAGCAGCCCATCAGGGCCGGGGGCCGAGCAGTACTTC CASSPSGPGAEQYF
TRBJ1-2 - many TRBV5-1 TGCGCCAGCAGCTTGGTCGGAGGGAACTATGGCTACACCTTC CASSLVGGNYGYTF
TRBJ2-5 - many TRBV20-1 TGCAGTGCTAGTCACGGAGAAGAGACCCAGTACTTC CSASHGEETQYF
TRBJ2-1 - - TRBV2 TGTGCCAGCTCCGAACATCAGGGAAATGAGCAGTTCTTC CASSEHQGNEQFF
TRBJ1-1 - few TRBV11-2 TGTGCCAGCAGCTGGAGATCGGGGGGTTACACTGAAGCTTTCTTT CASSWRSGGYTEAFF
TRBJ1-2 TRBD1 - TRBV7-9 TGTGCCAGCAGCCTACGCGGACAGGGGGCGAGCGGCTACACCTTC CASSLRGQGASGYTF
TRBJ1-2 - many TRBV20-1 TGCAGTGCCACAAAAAGCACAGGGATCTTCGTCGAGGGCTACACCTTC CSATKSTGIFVEGYTF
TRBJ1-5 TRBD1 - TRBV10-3 TGTGCCATCAGTGGGGAGCGGACAGGACAACAGCCCCAGCATTTT CAISGERTGQQPQHF
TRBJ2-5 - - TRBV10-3 TGTGCCATCAGTGGAAAACAGGGTAAAGAGACCCAGTACTTC CAISGKQGKETQYF
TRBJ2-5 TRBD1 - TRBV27 TGTGCCAGCAACACTAACCGGGACAGAGCCAATCAAGAGACCCAGTACTTC CASNTNRDRANQETQYF
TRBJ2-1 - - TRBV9 TGTGCCAGCAGCGTAGTTCCTTGGGCTAGCTCCTACAATGAGCAGTTCTTC CASSVVPWASSYNEQFF
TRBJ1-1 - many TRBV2 TGTGCCAGCGCAATTTTGCAGAACACTGAAGCTTTCTTT CASAILQNTEAFF
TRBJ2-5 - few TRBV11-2 TGTGCCAGCAGCTCTGTAACGGGCTTCCCTCAAGAGACCCAGTACTTC CASSSVTGFPQETQYF
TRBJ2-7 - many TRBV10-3 TGTGCCACCGTCCATTCCCTGGGCTCCCCCTACTACGAGCAGTACTTC CATVHSLGSPYYEQYF
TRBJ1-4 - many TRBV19 TGTGCCAGTAGTATACCTGGGGGAAAGAGTGAAAAACTGTTTTTT CASSIPGGKSEKLFF
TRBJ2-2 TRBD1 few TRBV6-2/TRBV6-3 TGTGCCAGCAGAACCGGGACAGGAACCGGGGAGCTGTTTTTT CASRTGTGTGELFF
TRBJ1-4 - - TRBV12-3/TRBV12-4 TGTGCCAGCAGCCGGTCTGGCGGGGAAAAACTGTTTTTT CASSRSGGEKLFF
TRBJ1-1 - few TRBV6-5 TGTGCCAGCAGTTACTCCGTGGGGGCAGTGATGGAGAACACTGAAGCTTTCTTT CASSYSVGAVMENTEAFF
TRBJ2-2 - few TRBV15 TGTGCCACCAGCAGAGAGCAGTTACCCGGGGAGCTGTTTTTT CATSREQLPGELFF
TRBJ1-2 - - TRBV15 TGTGCCACCAGCAGTCCCGGTGACAGTATCGATGGCTACACCTTC CATSSPGDSIDGYTF
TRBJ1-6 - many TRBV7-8 TGTGCCAGCAGCTTAGAACAGGGTTTTGATTCACCCCTCCACTTT CASSLEQGFDSPLHF
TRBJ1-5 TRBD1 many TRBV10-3 TGTGCCATCAGGGGACAGAGCAATCAGCCCCAGCATTTT CAIRGQSNQPQHF
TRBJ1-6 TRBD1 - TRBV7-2 TGTGCCAGCAGCTCCGACAGGGATTCACCCCTCCACTTT CASSSDRDSPLHF
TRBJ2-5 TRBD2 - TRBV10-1 TGCGCCAGCAGCAACCTAGCGGGGGGGTCTCAAGAGACCCAGTACTTC CASSNLAGGSQETQYF
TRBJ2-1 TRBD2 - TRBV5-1 TGCGCCAGCAGCTCCCGGGACTACGGCAATGAGCAGTTCTTC CASSSRDYGNEQFF
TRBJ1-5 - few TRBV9 TGTGCCAGCAGCTTAGATGTCCGGCCGGGGCCCCAGCATTTT CASSLDVRPGPQHF
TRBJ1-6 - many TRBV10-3 TGTGCCATCAGTGATGTCGTACGTGGGCAGGATAATTCACCCCTCCACTTT CAISDVVRGQDNSPLHF
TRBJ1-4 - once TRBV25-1 TGTGCCAGCAGTGCTAGGGCGGGGGGAGAGGGGGAAAAACTGTTTTTT CASSARAGGEGEKLFF
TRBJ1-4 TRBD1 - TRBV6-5 TGTGCCAGCAGCCTCAGGAGACAGGGAGCGACTAATGAAAAACTGTTTTTT CASSLRRQGATNEKLFF
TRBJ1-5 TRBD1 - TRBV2 TGTGCCAGCAAGGGGACAGGGACACAACATAATCAGCCCCAGCATTTT CASKGTGTQHNQPQHF
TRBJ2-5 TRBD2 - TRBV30 TGTGCCTGGAGTGTACCAGGTTCGCGGGAGCCCTCCGGGACCCAGTACTTC CAWSVPGSREPSGTQYF
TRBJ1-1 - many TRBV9 TGTGCCAGCAGCGTAGAATCCGGCAATGAAGCTTTCTTT CASSVESGNEAFF
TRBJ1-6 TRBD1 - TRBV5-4 TGTGCCAGCAGACCGGCAGGGGGATCAAATTCACCCCTCCACTTT CASRPAGGSNSPLHF
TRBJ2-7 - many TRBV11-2 TGTGCCAGCAGCTTAGGCGCCAGGGTGTGGGAGCAGTACTTC CASSLGARVWEQYF
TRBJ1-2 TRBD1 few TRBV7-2 TGTGCCAGCAGTCGACCGGACAGGGGTCTGGCCTATGGCTACACCTTC CASSRPDRGLAYGYTF
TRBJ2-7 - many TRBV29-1 TGCAGCGTGGCTACTGGCTCCGAGCAGTACTTC CSVATGSEQYF
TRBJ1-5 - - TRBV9 TGTGCCTGGAGTGTACTTTCAGGGCAGCAGCCCCAGCATTTT CAWSVLSGQQPQHF
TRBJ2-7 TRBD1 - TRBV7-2 TGTGCCAGCAGCTATCTAGCTCGGGACAGGGGAATCTTGGGGACCTACGAGCAGTACTTC CASSYLARDRGILGTYEQYF
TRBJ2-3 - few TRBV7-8 TGTGCCAGCCTCAACCTGCCGAGCACAGATACGCAGTATTTT CASLNLPSTDTQYF
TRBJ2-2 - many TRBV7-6 TGTGCCAGCAGCCAAGGGACTGGGAACACCGGGGAGCTGTTTTTT CASSQGTGNTGELFF
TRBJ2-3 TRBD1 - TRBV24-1 TGTGCCAGCGCAGAGGACAGGGGATCTGATACGCAGTATTTT CASAEDRGSDTQYF
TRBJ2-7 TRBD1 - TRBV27 TGTGCCAGCAGTCCTAGTGGGACAGGGACCGCCGAGCAGTACTTC CASSPSGTGTAEQYF
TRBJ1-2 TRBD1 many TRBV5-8 TGTGCCAGCAGCGTAACTCCGACAGGGTTAGCTGGCTACACCTTC CASSVTPTGLAGYTF
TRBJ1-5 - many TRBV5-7 TGTGCCAGCACCTCGGGAGGGGGACCAAATCAGCCCCAGCATTTT CASTSGGGPNQPQHF
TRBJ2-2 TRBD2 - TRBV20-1 TGCAGTGCTAGTGGGGGTAGCGGGGGGAACACCGGGGAGCTGTTTTTT CSASGGSGGNTGELFF
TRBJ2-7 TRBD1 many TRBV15 TGTGCCACCAGCAGTTGGGGACAGGGCTACGAGCAGTACTTC CATSSWGQGYEQYF
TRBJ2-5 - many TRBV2 TGTGCCAGCAGTGAGCGGCTGCCAGCCCAGTACTTC CASSERLPAQYF
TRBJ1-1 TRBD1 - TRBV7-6 TGTGCCAGCAGCCAAATTACAGGGGATGAAGCTTTCTTT CASSQITGDEAFF
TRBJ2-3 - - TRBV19 TGTGCCAGTAGTATGTCTACTACTTCAGATACGCAGTATTTT CASSMSTTSDTQYF
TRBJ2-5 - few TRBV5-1 TGCGCCAGCAGCTTGGTCGGGGAAGTCGAAGAGACCCAGTACTTC CASSLVGEVEETQYF